This T cell receptor (beta chain) emerged from a study of cytomegalovirus exposure and HLA in healthy donors. Findings and caveats of the study: Per a prior analysis, the majority of TCR beta V segments were productive roughly 90% or roughly 30% of the time.

V was trimmed by 5 bases and J by 4 bases, leaving 17 bases between them. The CDR3 sequence is 15 residues long. The germline CDR1 and CDR2 sequences are SEHNR and FQNEAQ (reference sequence). The PCR had 60 Vbeta and 13 Jbeta primers. Generated by immunoSEQ multiplex PCR, the TCRdb table keeps only in-frame clones and is missing some. Among 95,000 to 150,000 clones listed, approximately 78% were seen once. This clone appeared a few times. Its cognate antigen is unknown. This receptor was obtained from a woman younger than 45 in good health and CMV-seronegative. Sequences were obtained from PBMCs. The chain carries TRBV7-9 and TRBJ1-2, with D tentatively TRBD1 (6 bases). CDR3: CASSPPNRAPYGYTF. The CDR3 DNA reads as TGTGCCAGCAGCCCCCCCAACAGGGCGCCCTATGGCTACACCTTC.